A single sample gave rise to the 32 T cell receptor beta chains below, sequenced in a study of cytomegalovirus exposure and HLA in healthy donors (dated by TCRdb to about 2017). Library preparation used the immunoSEQ multiplex PCR assay. For the multiplex PCR, a mixture combining 60 forward primers for TCR Vbeta segments and 13 reverse primers for TCR Jbeta segments was used. Drawn from immuneACCESS, this table holds only the in-frame rearrangements with V and J called that TCRdb kept. Clones are partly lost; checked studies trace under half to an unresolved V gene and leave the rest unexplained. The table for this sample lists about 140,000 clones; 75% to 85% of them were counted only once. Together, the top ten hold 2% to 2.5% of the sample. The sample was PBMCs. The receptors come from a man aged 45-60 years in good health and CMV-seronegative.

The chain couples TRBV11-1 to TRBJ1-6, with 8 positions matching TRBD1. The CDR3 totals 15 residues. V was pared by 5 bases and J by 8 bases, with 8 bases of the junction left unmatched. The V gene's germline CDR1 is SGHAT and CDR2 FQDESV (reference sequence). The CDR3 DNA is TGTGCCAGCAGCACCGGACAGGGCAGAGATTCACCCCTCCACTTT. Translation gives CASSTGQGRDSPLHF.

The chain is built from TRBV6-5 and TRBJ2-5; D is unclear. The DNA end lines up better with TRBJ2-7; the J call may be wrong. Germline-derived CDR1 and CDR2 are MNHEY and SVGAGI. The CDR3 is 13 residues long. DNA of the CDR3: TGTGCCAGCAGTTACTCGAGCTGGAGCGAGCAGTACTTC. It translates to CASSYSSWSEQYF.

The rearrangement uses TRBV6-5 and TRBJ1-1; TRBD1 matches at 9 bases. V was clipped by 6 bases and J by 2 bases; unmatched bases: 7. Germline lookup yields CDR1 MNHEY and CDR2 SVGAGI. The CDR3 extends over 15 amino acids. The CDR3 spells CASRLPGQGNTEAFF. CDR3 in DNA: TGTGCCAGCAGGCTCCCGGGACAGGGTAACACTGAAGCTTTCTTT.

This chain connects TRBV6-1 to TRBJ2-7; 7 nucleotides match TRBD1. Germline V lookup: CDR1 MNHNS, CDR2 SASEGT. Unmatched junction bases numbered 7, after V lost 6 bases and J lost 5 bases. The CDR3 sequence is 13 residues long. The CDR3 nucleotides are TGTGCCAGCAGCCGGAGACAGGGAGACGAGCAGTACTTC. It specifies CASSRRQGDEQYF.

This clone was observed a few times. This chain links TRBV4-2 with TRBJ1-2, with 11 bases fitting TRBD1. With V trimmed by 0 bases and J by 8 bases, 8 bases remained unmatched. The CDR3 is 16 residues long. CDR1 LGHNA and CDR2 YNFKEQ come from the germline V gene. CDR3 in amino acids: CASSQERTGGLGGYTF. For the CDR3, the DNA is TGTGCCAGCAGCCAAGAGAGGACAGGGGGCTTGGGCGGCTACACCTTC.

The chain carries TRBV19 and TRBJ2-7; 9 positions agree with TRBD2. Germline loops: CDR1 LNHDA, CDR2 SQIVND (reference sequence). This CDR3 is 15 amino acids long. J gave up 2 bases and V 3 bases, and 5 bases lay outside the gene matches. The CDR3 sequence: CASSMSSGKTYEQYF. The CDR3 nucleotides are TGTGCCAGTAGTATGTCTAGCGGGAAAACCTACGAGCAGTACTTC.

This clone has only one observation. The rearrangement links TRBV4-2 to TRBJ2-2; TRBD2 aligns across 7 bases. V dropped 0 bases and J dropped 6; count of bases not matched to a gene: 4. The CDR3 consists of 15 residues. CDR1 is LGHNA, CDR2 YNFKEQ, per germline. The CDR3, as DNA: TGTGCCAGCAGCCAAGATCAGGGAGGGTCCGGGGAGCTGTTTTTT. It translates to CASSQDQGGSGELFF.

V usage is TRBV29-1 and J usage is TRBJ1-2, with 9 nucleotides matching TRBD1. This CDR3 comprises 14 residues. Germline loops: CDR1 SQVTM, CDR2 ANQGSEA. V lost 6 bases to trimming and J lost 2 bases; unmatched junction nucleotides: 7. The CDR3 is CSVEGQGWNYGYTF. As DNA, the CDR3 is TGCAGCGTGGAGGGACAGGGTTGGAACTATGGCTACACCTTC.

The rearrangement joins TRBV7-2 to TRBJ1-5; D unresolved. The V end was cut by 1 base, the J end by 3 bases, with 13 bases between. The CDR3 extends over 16 amino acids. Germline V gives CDR1 SGHTA, CDR2 FQGNSA. CDR3 residues: CASSLDPRRDNQPQHF. The CDR3 DNA follows: TGTGCCAGCAGCTTAGACCCGCGGAGGGACAATCAGCCCCAGCATTTT.

The chain uses TRBV7-8 and TRBJ2-3; perhaps TRBD1 as D (8 bases). Germline CDR1 SGHVS, CDR2 FQNEAQ. The germline V and J ends were trimmed by 4 bases and 5 bases, with 22 bases remaining between them. The CDR3 runs to 17 residues. CDR3 loop: CASSSNTGGVSGDTQYF. CDR3 in DNA: TGTGCCAGCAGCTCGAATACAGGGGGGGTTTCGGGAGATACGCAGTATTTT.

The V gene is TRBV2, the J gene TRBJ1-1; 10 bases match TRBD1. The CDR3 loop spans 12 amino acids. V trimming: 11 bases; J trimming: 5 bases; junction bases outside the gene matches: 5. Germline assignment: CDR1 SNHLY and CDR2 FYNNEI. CDR3 coding DNA: TGTGCCTCCCGGGACAGGGGTACTGAAGCTTTCTTT. Translated: CASRDRGTEAFF.

The rearrangement joins TRBV11-1 to TRBJ2-7; D is perhaps TRBD2 (6 bases). Trimming removed 0 bases from V and 1 base from J, with 7 bases in between. The CDR3 consists of 14 residues. CDR1 is SGHAT and CDR2 is FQDESV in the germline V gene (reference sequence). The CDR3 region is CASSLASGSYEQYF. Here the CDR3 DNA reads TGTGCCAGCAGCTTAGCTAGCGGATCCTACGAGCAGTACTTC.

The chain is built from TRBV15 and TRBJ1-1; D may be TRBD1 (6 bases). V lost 1 base and J 10 bases, leaving 7 bases between the germline ends. CDR3 size: 11 residues. Germline V CDR1 and CDR2: LNHNV, YYDKDF (reference sequence). CDR3 residues: CATSRAGAAFF. The CDR3 bases are TGTGCCACCAGCAGAGCAGGGGCAGCTTTCTTT. Full variable domain (outside the CDR3, taken from reference TRBV15 and TRBJ1-1): DAMVIQNPRYQVTQFGKPVTLSCSQTLNHNVMYWYQQKSSQAPKLLFHYYDKDFNNEADTPDNFQSRRPNTSFCFLDIRSPGLGDTAMYLCATSRAGAAFFGQGTRLTVV.

This chain links TRBV5-3 with TRBJ2-5, with TRBD2 identical over 11 bases. TRBV5-3 is sorted into the ORF group, with uncertain function. This CDR3 has 15 residues. The V segment lost 1 base and the J segment 1 base; nucleotides outside the gene matches: 0. In DNA form, the CDR3 reads TGTGCCAGAAGCTTGACTAGCGGGGGCCAAGAGACCCAGTACTTC. It translates to CARSLTSGGQETQYF.

This clone has more than one count but fewer than ten. This sequence joins TRBV11-1 and TRBJ2-1; 9 bases agree with TRBD1. Germline CDR1 reads SGHAT; CDR2 reads FQDESV (reference sequence). This CDR3 is 16 amino acids long. Losses at the gene ends were 2 bases for V and 9 bases for J; bases not matched to a gene: 11. The CDR3 DNA reads TGTGCCAGCAGCTTATTTTCACAGGGGGCCCCGGTTGAGCAGTTCTTC. This translates into CASSLFSQGAPVEQFF.

Turning to this clone: A junction boundary mismatches the germline segment, possibly from a read error. The CDR3 here is CASSKDSAGTDTQYF. Written as DNA, the CDR3 is TGTGCTAGCAGCAAGGACTCGGCCGGCACAGATACGCAGTATTTT. V gene TRBV7-7 combines with J gene TRBJ2-3, with a possible D match to TRBD2 (5 bases). The germline CDR1 and CDR2 sequences are SSHAT and FNYEAQ (reference sequence). CDR3 size: 15 residues.

The chain recombines TRBV6-1 with TRBJ1-5; D perhaps matches TRBD1 (6 bases). Germline lookup yields CDR1 MNHNS and CDR2 SASEGT. This CDR3 contains 15 residues. V lost 3 bases to trimming and J lost 5 bases, with 14 bases between them. CDR3 residues: CASSESRDIYQPQHF. The CDR3, as DNA: TGTGCCAGCAGTGAGAGCAGGGACATCTATCAGCCCCAGCATTTT.

The rearrangement uses TRBV2 and TRBJ2-6; no clear D gene. Germline CDR1 and CDR2: SNHLY and FYNNEI. V gave up 2 bases and J gave up 4 bases, with 12 bases separating them. The CDR3 is 16 amino acids. The CDR3 nucleotides read TGTGCCAGCAGTGAACGAGGCTCAATGGGGGCCAACGTCCTGACTTTC. Translation gives CASSERGSMGANVLTF.

In regard to this clone: Additional DNA sequences in this sample encode the identical CDR3. The V gene is TRBV7-9, the J gene TRBJ2-5; D possibly corresponds to TRBD1 (6 bases). Trimming cost V 5 bases and J 5 bases, with 12 bases left between them. This CDR3 spans 13 amino acids. Per the germline V gene, CDR1 is SEHNR and CDR2 is FQNEAQ (reference sequence). CDR3 nucleotides: TGTGCCAGCAGCCCCAGGGGCCCGGAGACCCAGTACTTC. Translating gives CASSPRGPETQYF.

This rearrangement joins TRBV7-3 to TRBJ2-1; D is perhaps TRBD2 (5 bases). The CDR3 runs to 14 residues. The germline CDR1 and CDR2 sequences are SGHTA and FQGTGA. Trimming took 5 bases from V and 10 from J, leaving 18 bases between them. CDR3 DNA: TGTGCCAGCAGCGCTACTAACGAGCGCGGGGAGCAGTTCTTC. Its translation: CASSATNERGEQFF.

This chain joins TRBV10-1 and TRBJ2-2; 8 nucleotides align to TRBD1. The germline V gene encodes CDR1 WNHNN and CDR2 SYGVQD (reference sequence). The V segment lost 6 bases and the J segment 5 bases; nucleotides outside the gene matches: 5. This CDR3 spans 14 amino acids. DNA for the CDR3: TGCGCCAGCAGCTCGGGACAGGCGACCGGGGAGCTGTTTTTT. Protein product: CASSSGQATGELFF.

The genes are TRBV11-2 and TRBJ2-3, with a possible D match to TRBD1 (6 bases). CDR1 SGHAT and CDR2 FQNNGV come from the germline V gene. V was trimmed by 5 bases and J by 0 bases, leaving 15 bases between them. CDR3 length: 16 residues. This CDR3 is CASSTDRDKSTDTQYF. The CDR3 nucleotides are TGTGCCAGCAGCACTGACCGGGACAAAAGCACAGATACGCAGTATTTT.

In regard to this clone: The junction departs from the called germline gene at one end, perhaps through a read error. The identical CDR3 is also encoded by other nucleotide sequences in the sample. The J gene is TRBJ1-6, the V gene TRBV6-1, with a weak D call TRBD1 (6 bases). In germline, CDR1 is MNHNS, CDR2 SASEGT. The CDR3 totals 15 residues. This chain's CDR3 is CASSEATGWNSPLHF. The CDR3 region has the DNA TGTGCCAGCAGCGAAGCGACAGGATGGAATTCACCCCTCCACTTT.

The chain recombines TRBV29-1 with TRBJ1-2, with D possibly being TRBD1 (5 bases). Germline loops: CDR1 SQVTM, CDR2 ANQGSEA. V was shortened by 3 bases and J by 13 bases, with 15 bases between the two germline ends. CDR3 length equals 11 residues. As DNA, the CDR3 is TGCAGCGTTGACCTCGTCGACAGCTTCACCTTC. This sequence encodes CSVDLVDSFTF. Together with reference TRBV29-1 and TRBJ1-2, the CDR3 gives the full variable domain: SAVISQKPSRDICQRGTSLTIQCQVDSQVTMMFWYRQQPGQSLTLIATANQGSEATYESGFVIDKFPISRPNLTFSTLTVSNMSPEDSSIYLCSVDLVDSFTFGSGTRLTVV.

The CDR3 is CASSPGLTYEQYF. The CDR3 nucleotides read TGTGCCAGCAGCCCGGGACTGACCTACGAGCAGTACTTC. The rearrangement joins TRBV7-2 to TRBJ2-7, with D possibly TRBD2 on 6 matching bases. CDR3 length: 13 amino acids. Germline loops: CDR1 SGHTA, CDR2 FQGNSA. Trimming took off 5 bases at V and 2 bases at J, with 10 bases between the two ends.

V gene TRBV29-1 combines with J gene TRBJ2-7; D perhaps matches TRBD2 (6 bases). This CDR3 is 15 amino acids long. V was trimmed by 3 bases and J by 0 bases, leaving 15 bases between them. Per germline, CDR1 SQVTM and CDR2 ANQGSEA. The CDR3 bases are TGCAGCGTTGAGCTTAGCGGAGCGAGCTCCTACGAGCAGTACTTC. Protein: CSVELSGASSYEQYF.

The chain carries TRBV19 and TRBJ1-1; D unresolved. The CDR3 is made up of 13 amino acids. V lost 5 bases and J 4 bases, leaving 11 bases between the germline ends. Germline loops: CDR1 LNHDA, CDR2 SQIVND (reference sequence). The DNA for the CDR3 is TGTGCCAGTAGTTTTCAGGTTGGCACTGAAGCTTTCTTT. This gives the protein CASSFQVGTEAFF.

The chain recombines TRBV7-9 with TRBJ1-2; no clear D gene. The CDR3 spans 12 residues. The ends were cut back, 8 bases at V and 0 bases at J, with 7 bases in the middle. Germline lookup yields CDR1 SEHNR and CDR2 FQNEAQ (reference sequence). The CDR3 coding sequence is TGTGCCAGCGGGCAGCCTAACTATGGCTACACCTTC. Translation: CASGQPNYGYTF.

The V and J genes are TRBV12-5 and TRBJ2-1; D gene ambiguous. The CDR3 runs 13 residues. In germline, CDR1 is LGHNT, CDR2 FRNRAP. V was shortened by 2 bases and J by 10 bases, with 12 bases between the two germline ends. Here the CDR3 reads CASGLSRLGEQFF. CDR3 in DNA: TGTGCTAGTGGTTTGTCACGGCTAGGCGAGCAGTTCTTC.

V gene TRBV6-6 combines with J gene TRBJ1-5; D is undetermined. V lost 5 bases to trimming and J lost 4 bases, with 9 bases between them. Germline V gene lookup returns CDR1 MNHNY and CDR2 SVGAGI (reference sequence). The CDR3 contains 13 residues. The CDR3, as DNA: TGTGCCAGCAGTCCCGCAGGAAATCAGCCCCAGCATTTT. As protein: CASSPAGNQPQHF.

In the case of this clone: The germline gene is not matched at one end of the junction; a read error may be the cause. This chain joins TRBV12-5 and TRBJ1-3; D is undetermined. The CDR3 is 13 residues long. CDR1 LGHNT and CDR2 FRNRAP come from the germline V gene. CDR3 loop: CASGSSSRNTIYF. The CDR3 bases are TGTGCTAGTGGTTCGTCCTCTCGAAACACCATATATTTT.

CDR3 coding DNA: TGTGCCAGCTCTTACAGGGGAGTCCAAAACATTCAGTACTTC. Protein product: CASSYRGVQNIQYF. V and J are TRBV6-5 and TRBJ2-4; 7 bases agree with TRBD1. CDR3 length: 14 residues. Trimming removed 8 bases from V and 5 bases from J; junction bases left unmatched: 9. Per germline, CDR1 MNHEY and CDR2 SVGAGI.